These 24 T cell receptor beta chains were sequenced from one sample in a study of cytomegalovirus exposure and HLA in healthy donors. Primers for the PCR totalled 60 Vbeta and 13 Jbeta. Sequencing used immunoSEQ multiplex PCR; TCRdb keeps in-frame clones, though not all of them. The sample lists about 200,000 clones, 75% to 80% occurring once. Sequencing used PBMCs. Receptor source: a man between 18 and 35 years old in good health and CMV-seronegative.

This clone was counted between two and nine times. For the CDR3, the DNA is TGTGCCAGCAGCCAAGAGGGGCAGGGAACTGAAGCTTTCTTT. It translates to CASSQEGQGTEAFF. This chain uses TRBV4-2 with TRBJ1-1, with D perhaps matching TRBD1 (5 bases). The CDR3 is 14 amino acids. Trimming pared 0 bases from V and 5 bases from J, leaving 10 bases between. Germline lookup yields CDR1 LGHNA and CDR2 YNFKEQ.

This rearrangement joins TRBV7-6 to TRBJ1-1; 10 bases align to TRBD1. The CDR3 consists of 13 residues. Germline V CDR1 and CDR2: SGHVS, FNYEAQ. After removal of 5 bases from V and 5 bases from J, the junction contained 2 bases not matched to a gene. As DNA, the CDR3 is TGTGCCAGCAGCCGGGGACAGGGGACTGAAGCTTTCTTT. Translating gives CASSRGQGTEAFF.

The chain uses TRBV11-2 and TRBJ2-7; 7 nucleotides match TRBD2. This CDR3 is 15 amino acids long. In germline, CDR1 is SGHAT, CDR2 FQNNGV. With V trimmed by 1 base and J by 3 bases, 6 bases remained unmatched. CDR3 bases: TGTGCCAGCAGCTTAGGCGGGAGTTGGTTCTACGAGCAGTACTTC. Protein: CASSLGGSWFYEQYF. The variable domain in full, with the rest retrieved from reference TRBV11-2 and TRBJ2-7, is EAGVAQSPRYKIIEKRQSVAFWCNPISGHATLYWYQQILGQGPKLLIQFQNNGVVDDSQLPKDRFSAERLKGVDSTLKIQPAKLEDSAVYLCASSLGGSWFYEQYFGPGTRLTVT.

The V and J genes are TRBV6-5 and TRBJ1-5, with D perhaps matching TRBD1 (6 bases). The germline gives CDR1 MNHEY, CDR2 SVGAGI. V lost 7 bases and J 3 bases, leaving 13 bases between the germline ends. CDR3 length equals 14 residues. The DNA of the CDR3 is TGTGCCAGCAACTTGGACAGCCTCAATCAGCCCCAGCATTTT. It codes for CASNLDSLNQPQHF.

The chain employs TRBV5-1 and TRBJ2-1; 8 bases match TRBD2. V shed 5 bases, J shed 4 bases, and the junction held 8 bases outside the gene matches. Germline V CDR1 and CDR2: SGHRS, YFSETQ. The length of the CDR3 is 15 residues. CDR3 nucleotide sequence: TGCGCCAGCAGTACTTTGCGGGAGGCATACAATGAGCAGTTCTTC. Protein product: CASSTLREAYNEQFF.

This clone was observed a few times. The V gene is TRBV5-1, the J gene TRBJ1-1; D is unclear. With 3 bases removed from V and 12 bases from J, the gap between germline ends came to 15 bases. CDR1 is SGHRS and CDR2 is YFSETQ in the germline V gene. CDR3 size: 12 residues. The CDR3 protein is CASSSGRGLPFF. CDR3 nucleotide sequence: TGCGCCAGCAGCTCCGGAAGAGGGTTGCCTTTCTTT.

This rearrangement joins TRBV28 to TRBJ2-1; D unclear. Germline V lookup: CDR1 MDHEN, CDR2 SYDVKM. The V gene lost 5 bases and the J gene lost 4 bases, with 24 bases spanning the gap. The CDR3 is 18 residues long. CDR3 amino acids: CASSPIYGDRVVYNEQFF. The DNA of the CDR3 is TGTGCCAGCAGTCCTATATACGGCGACCGGGTCGTATACAATGAGCAGTTCTTC.

This clone occurred a few times. This rearrangement joins TRBV19 to TRBJ2-3; D might be TRBD2 (6 bases). CDR1 and CDR2 (germline): LNHDA, SQIVND (reference sequence). The V end lost 4 bases, the J end lost 4 bases, and 9 bases lay between the germline ends. The CDR3 extends over 13 amino acids. CDR3 loop: CASSTRLADTQYF. For the CDR3, the DNA is TGTGCCAGTAGTACCCGACTAGCAGATACGCAGTATTTT.

The chain employs TRBV10-2 and TRBJ1-2; no definite D call. Trimming removed 2 bases at V and 4 bases at J, with 5 bases between. Germline CDR1 and CDR2: WSHSY and SAAADI. The CDR3 covers 12 residues. The CDR3 bases are TGCGCCAGCAGTGAGGGGAGCTATGGCTACACCTTC. It encodes CASSEGSYGYTF.

V and J are TRBV7-2 and TRBJ2-3; no clear D gene. The V end lost 1 base, the J end lost 4 bases, and 9 bases lay between the germline ends. This CDR3 has 14 residues. CDR1 is SGHTA and CDR2 is FQGNSA in the germline V gene. CDR3 DNA sequence: TGTGCCAGCAGCTTAGTTTGGCAATCAGATACGCAGTATTTT. Translation gives CASSLVWQSDTQYF.

This clone is a singleton in its sample. V is TRBV28 and J is TRBJ2-7; tentatively, D is TRBD1 (6 bases). This CDR3 has 13 amino acids. Germline-derived CDR1 and CDR2 are MDHEN and SYDVKM. The V gene lost 6 bases and the J gene lost 1 base, with 10 bases spanning the gap. DNA of the CDR3: TGTGCCAGCAGACCCGGACAGTCCTACGAGCAGTACTTC. This gives the protein CASRPGQSYEQYF.

This chain uses TRBV10-3 with TRBJ1-2, with a weak D call TRBD1 (5 bases). The CDR3 contains 13 residues. The V and J ends lost 6 bases and 4 bases respectively, with 12 bases between them. The V gene's germline CDR1 is ENHRY and CDR2 SYGVKD. The CDR3 sequence: CAISTDTLYGYTF. CDR3 sequence (DNA): TGTGCCATCAGCACGGACACCCTCTATGGCTACACCTTC.

CDR3 nucleotides: TGTGCCAGCAGCCCCCCGGTGGGGGGGGTTAAAGGAAACACCATATATTTT. It encodes CASSPPVGGVKGNTIYF. The chain carries TRBV4-2 and TRBJ1-3; weak D call: TRBD1 (5 bases). Germline CDR1 LGHNA, CDR2 YNFKEQ. The CDR3 extends over 17 amino acids. V was clipped by 4 bases and J by 4 bases, with 20 bases between them.

This clone was counted once. This sequence joins TRBV14 and TRBJ1-1; D is possibly TRBD1 (6 bases). Germline loops: CDR1 SGHDN, CDR2 FVKESK. The CDR3 spans 14 residues. V lost 5 bases and J 6 bases, leaving 16 bases between the germline ends. The CDR3 reads CASSEQGLVAEAFF. CDR3 DNA: TGTGCCAGCAGCGAACAGGGTTTGGTCGCTGAAGCTTTCTTT.

The chain recombines TRBV30 with TRBJ1-4; no clear D gene. The V gene's germline CDR1 is GTSNPN and CDR2 SVGIG (reference sequence). The CDR3 contains 11 residues. V dropped 2 bases and J dropped 8 bases, with 6 bases sitting between them. Here the CDR3 reads CAWSLGEKLFF. DNA of the CDR3: TGTGCCTGGAGTCTTGGCGAAAAACTGTTTTTT.

V usage is TRBV4-1 and J usage is TRBJ2-6, with D possibly matching TRBD1 (5 bases). The V end was cut by 2 bases, the J end by 2 bases, with 13 bases between. The CDR3 totals 17 residues. Germline values: CDR1 MGHRA, CDR2 YSYEKL. The CDR3 region has the DNA TGCGCCAGCAGCCAATCCACAGGCTGGCCTGGGGCCAACGTCCTGACTTTC. Protein: CASSQSTGWPGANVLTF.

The chain recombines TRBV28 with TRBJ1-1; TRBD1 is a possible D gene (5 bases). The germline V and J ends were trimmed by 3 bases and 3 bases, with 11 bases remaining between them. Germline V CDR1 and CDR2: MDHEN, SYDVKM. This CDR3 spans 14 amino acids. The CDR3 here is CASSLPTGDTEAFF. CDR3 DNA sequence: TGTGCCAGCAGTTTGCCGACGGGGGACACTGAAGCTTTCTTT.

V gene TRBV11-2 combines with J gene TRBJ1-5; no clear D. The V end was cut by 4 bases, the J end by 3 bases, with 7 bases between. The CDR3 spans 13 residues. Germline V gene sequence: CDR1 SGHAT, CDR2 FQNNGV. The CDR3 DNA reads as TGTGCCAGCAGCTCCTGGGCCAATCAGCCCCAGCATTTT. This sequence encodes CASSSWANQPQHF.

This clone was seen a single time. The chain links TRBV7-2 to TRBJ2-1, with D possibly matching TRBD1 (5 bases). This CDR3 spans 15 amino acids. Germline V lookup: CDR1 SGHTA, CDR2 FQGNSA. V was cut by 5 bases and J by 2 bases, with 13 bases left in between. CDR3 loop: CASSDPQVTYNEQFF. CDR3 DNA sequence: TGTGCCAGCAGCGACCCACAGGTAACCTACAATGAGCAGTTCTTC.

This chain connects TRBV7-2 to TRBJ2-3, with 9 bases aligning to TRBD2. Germline lookup yields CDR1 SGHTA and CDR2 FQGNSA. The CDR3 runs to 16 residues. V lost 7 bases to trimming and J lost 2 bases; unmatched junction nucleotides: 10. The CDR3 loop reads CASTYRSGGFTDTQYF. As DNA, the CDR3 is TGTGCCAGCACCTACCGAAGCGGGGGGTTCACAGATACGCAGTATTTT.

The rearrangement joins TRBV5-5 to TRBJ2-3; D not resolved. The CDR3 totals 14 residues. V lost 1 base and J 1 base, leaving 7 bases between the germline ends. Germline CDR1 SGHKS, CDR2 YYEKEE (reference sequence). CDR3: CASSLPLRTDTQYF. CDR3 nucleotides: TGTGCCAGCAGCTTGCCCCTACGCACAGATACGCAGTATTTT.

The chain uses TRBV19 and TRBJ2-1; maybe TRBD1 (6 bases). Between the trimmed V and J ends, which lost 4 bases and 3 bases, there was a span of 16 bases. This CDR3 comprises 16 residues. From germline, CDR1 is LNHDA and CDR2 SQIVND (reference sequence). The CDR3, as DNA: TGTGCCAGTAGTACCACAGGGACGGCGGTCTACAATGAGCAGTTCTTC. Residues: CASSTTGTAVYNEQFF.

CDR3 DNA: TGTGCCAGCAGCTTAGGCCCCGTAACTAGCGTAAGCAGAGAGACCCAGTACTTC. Translating gives CASSLGPVTSVSRETQYF. V usage is TRBV13 and J usage is TRBJ2-5; 7 bases are shared with TRBD2. The germline V gene has CDR1 PRHDT and CDR2 FYEKMQ (reference sequence). J gave up 4 bases and V 0 bases, and 14 bases lay outside the gene matches. The CDR3 loop spans 18 amino acids.

This rearrangement joins TRBV28 to TRBJ2-2, with D maybe TRBD1 (5 bases). Germline CDR1 reads MDHEN; CDR2 reads SYDVKM. The CDR3 spans 13 residues. V was pared by 5 bases and J by 5 bases, with 9 bases between. CDR3 bases: TGTGCCAGCAGTCCACGACAGACCGGGGAGCTGTTTTTT. The encoded protein is CASSPRQTGELFF.